This entry is about one T cell receptor beta chain. The record originates from a study of shared T cell receptors in the human thymus. This table comes from immunoSEQ multiplex PCR, and its TCRdb copy is limited to in-frame clones, with some not included. Altogether hundreds of thousands of clones are present, 80% to 90% being singletons, with the ten largest covering roughly 0.0086%. From germline, CDR1 is SGDLS and CDR2 YYNGEE. This CDR3 has 16 amino acids. The V and J ends lost 3 bases and 2 bases respectively, with 16 bases between them. The same data also went into a second study, on human thymus T cells. That source notes: Donor material was obtained from healthy Finnish infants undergoing corrective surgery for congenital heart defects. Resections were taken during corrective heart surgery, and the thymus tissue came from these. V and J gene usage appeared biased in thymic and blood repertoires. Related research examined unrelated individuals and reported that their thymic repertoires overlapped highly.

The sequence derives from a boy under two years old with a congenital heart defect. The chain is built from TRBV9 and TRBJ2-3; TRBD2 might be the D (7 bases). The sample taken for sequencing was thymocytes. CDR3 in DNA: TGTGCCAGCAGCGCGCAAGCGGGACACCTCACAGATACGCAGTATTTT. This translates into CASSAQAGHLTDTQYF.